This paragraph reports one T cell receptor beta chain. The sample originates from a study of T cells after yellow fever vaccination. Study summary: SMART-Seq v4 Ultra Low Input prepared libraries from low-cell fractions. Notes on the study in general: Among all clonotypes, a small share was observed in both CD4 and CD8 compartments. Most clones from primary vaccination were detected again post-booster (around 96% CD4, 88% CD8).

Each CDR3 protein gets one entry after TCRdb re-called the 5' RACE reads with MiXCR. The table has 950 to 1,500 distinct CDR3 sequences, approximately 50% seen once. The CDR3 loop spans 17 amino acids. Germline-derived CDR1 and CDR2 are SGHTA and FQGNSA. V was clipped by 1 base and J by 2 bases; unmatched bases: 7. The sequence came from a man between 18 and 35 years old who received the YFV17D yellow fever vaccine. The sample was PBMCs, either bulk or a sorted T-cell subset (CD4+, CD8+, memory, or dextramer-sorted; not recorded which), taken on the day of the yellow fever booster vaccination. The gene calls are TRBV7-2 and TRBJ2-3; 9 bases line up with TRBD2. The CDR3 DNA sequence: TGTGCCAGCAGCTTAGTGTATAGCGGGGGTTACACAGATACGCAGTATTTT. Translation: CASSLVYSGGYTDTQYF.